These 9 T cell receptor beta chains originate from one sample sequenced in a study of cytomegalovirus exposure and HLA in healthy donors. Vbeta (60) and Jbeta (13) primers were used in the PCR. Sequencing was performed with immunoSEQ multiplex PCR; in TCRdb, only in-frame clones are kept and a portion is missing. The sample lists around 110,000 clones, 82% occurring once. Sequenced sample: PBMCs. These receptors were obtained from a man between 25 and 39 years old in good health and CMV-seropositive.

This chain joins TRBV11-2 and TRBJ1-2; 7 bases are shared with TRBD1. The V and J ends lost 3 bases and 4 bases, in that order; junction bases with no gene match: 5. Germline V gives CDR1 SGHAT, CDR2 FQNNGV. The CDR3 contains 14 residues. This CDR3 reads CASSFTGEGYGYTF. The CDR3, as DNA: TGTGCCAGCAGCTTTACAGGGGAAGGCTATGGCTACACCTTC.

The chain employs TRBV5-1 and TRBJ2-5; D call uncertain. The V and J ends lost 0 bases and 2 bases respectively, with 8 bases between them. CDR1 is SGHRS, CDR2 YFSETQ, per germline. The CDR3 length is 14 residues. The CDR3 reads CASSLEHIQETQYF. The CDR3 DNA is TGCGCCAGCAGCTTGGAACATATACAAGAGACCCAGTACTTC.

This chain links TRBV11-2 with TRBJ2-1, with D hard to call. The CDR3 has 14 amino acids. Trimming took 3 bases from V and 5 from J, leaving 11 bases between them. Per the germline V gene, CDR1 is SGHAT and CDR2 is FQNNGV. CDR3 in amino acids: CASSFLRSNNEQFF. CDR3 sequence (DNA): TGTGCCAGCAGCTTCCTAAGATCCAACAATGAGCAGTTCTTC.

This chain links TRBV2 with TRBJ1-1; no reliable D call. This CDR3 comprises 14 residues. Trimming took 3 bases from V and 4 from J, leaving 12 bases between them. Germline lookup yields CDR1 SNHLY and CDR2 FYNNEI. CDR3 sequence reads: CASSDGRTGTEAFF. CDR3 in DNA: TGTGCCAGCAGTGACGGTCGAACTGGCACTGAAGCTTTCTTT. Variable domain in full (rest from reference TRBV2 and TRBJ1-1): EPEVTQTPSHQVTQMGQEVILRCVPISNHLYFYWYRQILGQKVEFLVSFYNNEISEKSEIFDDQFSVERPDGSNFTLKIRSTKLEDSAMYFCASSDGRTGTEAFFGQGTRLTVV.

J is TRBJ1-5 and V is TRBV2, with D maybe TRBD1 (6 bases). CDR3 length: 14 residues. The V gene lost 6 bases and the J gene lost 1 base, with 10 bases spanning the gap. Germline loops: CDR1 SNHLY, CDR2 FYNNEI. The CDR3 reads CASRAGASNQPQHF. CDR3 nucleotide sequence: TGTGCCAGCAGAGCAGGGGCGAGCAATCAGCCCCAGCATTTT.

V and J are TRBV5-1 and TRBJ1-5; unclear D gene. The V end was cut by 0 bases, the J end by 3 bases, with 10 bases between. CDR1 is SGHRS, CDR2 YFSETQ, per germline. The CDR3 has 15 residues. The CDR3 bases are TGCGCCAGCAGCTTGGATGGGCCCCCCAATCAGCCCCAGCATTTT. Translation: CASSLDGPPNQPQHF.

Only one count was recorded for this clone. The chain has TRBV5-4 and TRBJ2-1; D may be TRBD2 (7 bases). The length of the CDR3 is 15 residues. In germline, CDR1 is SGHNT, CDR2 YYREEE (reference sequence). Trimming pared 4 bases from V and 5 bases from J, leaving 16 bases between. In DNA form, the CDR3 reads TGTGCCAGCAGCCCGAGGGGGGGCTGGAACAATGAGCAGTTCTTC. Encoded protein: CASSPRGGWNNEQFF.

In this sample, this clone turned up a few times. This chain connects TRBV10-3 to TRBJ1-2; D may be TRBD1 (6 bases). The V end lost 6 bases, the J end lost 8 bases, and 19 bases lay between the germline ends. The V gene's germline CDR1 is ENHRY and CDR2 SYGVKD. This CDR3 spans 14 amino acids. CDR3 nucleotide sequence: TGTGCCATCAGCCTAACAGGGTCAAATAGCGGCTACACCTTC. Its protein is CAISLTGSNSGYTF.

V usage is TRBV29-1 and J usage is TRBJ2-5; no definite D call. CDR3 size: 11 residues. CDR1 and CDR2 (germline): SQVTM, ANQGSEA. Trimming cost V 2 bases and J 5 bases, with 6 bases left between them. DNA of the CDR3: TGCAGCGTTGAATCGGGTGAGACCCAGTACTTC. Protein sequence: CSVESGETQYF.